The 31 T cell receptor beta chains given below trace back to one sample, sequenced in a study of shared clonotypes between healthy human individuals. Sequencing used immunoSEQ multiplex PCR; TCRdb keeps in-frame clones, though not all of them. The sample carries about 2.3 million clones, around 92% recorded once. What was sequenced was naive CD4+ T cells from PBMCs. Subset meaning: CD45RA+ positively selected. The receptor source for this set is a young man in good health. Some clones in this sample may be carry-over from other donors' samples.

The chain carries TRBV9 and TRBJ2-5; D is unclear. The V end was cut by 1 base, the J end by 1 base, with 5 bases between. The germline CDR1 and CDR2 sequences are SGDLS and YYNGEE. The CDR3 covers 13 residues. CDR3 sequence reads: CASSVNPQETQYF. In DNA form, the CDR3 reads TGTGCCAGCAGCGTAAATCCCCAAGAGACCCAGTACTTC.

The J gene is TRBJ2-1, the V gene TRBV27; 7 bases align to TRBD1. Germline V gives CDR1 MNHEY, CDR2 SMNVEV (reference sequence). V shed 7 bases, J shed 7 bases, and the junction held 16 bases outside the gene matches. CDR3 length: 16 residues. Here the CDR3 reads CASTRLTGAVGNEQFF. CDR3 DNA sequence: TGTGCCAGCACCCGACTCACAGGGGCGGTGGGGAATGAGCAGTTCTTC.

The chain employs TRBV15 and TRBJ2-7, with a weak D call TRBD2 (6 bases). Germline loops: CDR1 LNHNV, CDR2 YYDKDF (reference sequence). The CDR3 is made up of 14 amino acids. V shed 4 bases and J shed 3 bases, with 13 bases lying between them. CDR3 nucleotide sequence: TGTGCCACCAGCATAGGTAGCGGATTCTACGAGCAGTACTTC. This translates into CATSIGSGFYEQYF.

J is TRBJ2-7 and V is TRBV5-4; 7 nucleotides align to TRBD1. Germline CDR1 reads SGHNT; CDR2 reads YYREEE (reference sequence). With 3 bases clipped from V and 4 bases from J, the junction kept 7 bases outside the gene matches. The CDR3 loop spans 14 amino acids. CDR3 region: CASSSAQGVYEQYF. For the CDR3, the DNA is TGTGCCAGCAGCTCGGCTCAGGGGGTGTACGAGCAGTACTTC.

The chain has TRBV29-1 and TRBJ2-5, with 9 bases that match TRBD1. Matching the DNA end better, TRBJ2-7 makes the J call doubtful. From germline, CDR1 is SQVTM and CDR2 ANQGSEA. This CDR3 spans 15 amino acids. The DNA of the CDR3 is TGCAGCGTTGAAGATCGGGGGACAGGGACCCACGAGCAGTACTTC. It encodes CSVEDRGTGTHEQYF.

This sequence joins TRBV7-8 and TRBJ2-7; the match to TRBD2 covers 11 bases. The CDR3 contains 16 residues. CDR1 SGHVS and CDR2 FQNEAQ come from the germline V gene. Losses at the gene ends were 4 bases for V and 5 bases for J; bases not matched to a gene: 10. The CDR3, as DNA: TGTGCCAGCAGCTCCCCCCGACTAGCGGGATTGCACGAGCAGTACTTC. Translated, it gives CASSSPRLAGLHEQYF.

The V gene is TRBV5-1, the J gene TRBJ2-1; D possibly corresponds to TRBD1 (7 bases). Germline CDR1 SGHRS, CDR2 YFSETQ. This CDR3 is 15 amino acids long. V was trimmed by 4 bases and J by 4 bases, leaving 15 bases between them. CDR3 in amino acids: CASSAGQRNYNEQFF. CDR3 bases: TGCGCCAGCAGCGCGGGACAGCGGAATTACAATGAGCAGTTCTTC.

The chain carries TRBV7-9 and TRBJ2-1; D remains unclear. The CDR3 consists of 12 residues. Germline V CDR1 and CDR2: SEHNR, FQNEAQ (reference sequence). Trimming pared 6 bases from V and 6 bases from J, leaving 9 bases between. CDR3 nucleotide sequence: TGTGCCAGCAGAACTGACACCAATGAGCAGTTCTTC. Its translation: CASRTDTNEQFF. Full variable domain (missing parts from reference TRBV7-9 and TRBJ2-1): DTGVSQNPRHKITKRGQNVTFRCDPISEHNRLYWYRQTLGQGPEFLTYFQNEAQLEKSRLLSDRFSAERPKGSFSTLEIQRTEQGDSAMYLCASRTDTNEQFFGPGTRLTVL.

V and J are TRBV30 and TRBJ2-7, with TRBD2 matching over 7 bases. The CDR3 is 12 residues long. In germline, CDR1 is GTSNPN, CDR2 SVGIG (reference sequence). The V segment lost 6 bases and the J segment 3 bases; nucleotides outside the gene matches: 5. In DNA, the CDR3 is TGTGCCTGTGCGGGAGTTAACTACGAGCAGTACTTC. Its translation is CACAGVNYEQYF.

The rearrangement links TRBV5-1 to TRBJ2-7; the D gene could be TRBD1 or TRBD2 (5 bases each). CDR1 is SGHRS, CDR2 YFSETQ, per germline. The CDR3 runs to 13 residues. V lost 3 bases, J lost 9 bases, and 16 bases lay in between. The CDR3: CASSSGDPVLQYF. The CDR3 DNA sequence: TGCGCCAGCAGCTCCGGGGACCCCGTGTTGCAGTACTTC.

This rearrangement joins TRBV28 to TRBJ2-1; TRBD1 matches 8 bases. The CDR3 runs 14 residues. Germline V lookup: CDR1 MDHEN, CDR2 SYDVKM. The J segment lost 3 bases and the V segment lost 6 bases, leaving 4 bases of the junction unmatched. CDR3 loop: CASRPGQVYNEQFF. DNA of the CDR3: TGTGCCAGCAGACCGGGACAGGTCTACAATGAGCAGTTCTTC.

J is TRBJ2-3 and V is TRBV5-4; no definite D call. The CDR3 totals 15 residues. The V gene lost 0 bases and the J gene lost 4 bases, with 12 bases spanning the gap. CDR1 is SGHNT and CDR2 is YYREEE in the germline V gene (reference sequence). For the CDR3, the DNA is TGTGCCAGCAGCTTGGCTGTGAGTCGGGCAGATACGCAGTATTTT. Translation gives CASSLAVSRADTQYF.

The gene calls are TRBV19 and TRBJ1-2; 8 bases are shared with TRBD1. V was pared by 5 bases and J by 8 bases, with 4 bases of the junction left unmatched. The CDR3 extends over 12 amino acids. In germline, CDR1 is LNHDA, CDR2 SQIVND (reference sequence). DNA for the CDR3: TGTGCCAGTAGTGCGACAGGGGAAGGCTACACCTTC. Protein sequence: CASSATGEGYTF.

This clone was counted once. The chain uses TRBV30 and TRBJ2-7; D uncertain. V lost 2 bases to trimming and J lost 0 bases, with 8 bases between them. CDR1 and CDR2 (germline): GTSNPN, SVGIG (reference sequence). The CDR3 length is 13 residues. CDR3 amino acids: CAWSKQSSYEQYF. DNA of the CDR3: TGTGCCTGGAGTAAACAGTCCTCCTACGAGCAGTACTTC.

V is TRBV7-3 and J is TRBJ2-2; the D gene is possibly TRBD2 (6 bases). V was shortened by 8 bases and J by 7 bases, with 11 bases between the two germline ends. Germline V gene data show CDR1 as SGHTA and CDR2 as FQGTGA. This CDR3 region has 12 residues. DNA for the CDR3: TGTGCCAGCGGCGGGATAAGCGGGGAGCTGTTTTTT. The encoded protein is CASGGISGELFF.

Of note for this clone: Other DNA sequences in this specimen translate into the identical CDR3. The V gene is TRBV6-5, the J gene TRBJ1-3; unclear D gene. Germline V CDR1 and CDR2: MNHEY, SVGAGI. Trimming stripped 4 bases from V and 4 bases from J, with 8 bases between. This CDR3 comprises 13 residues. The CDR3 DNA follows: TGTGCCAGCAGTTCCCCGGGCGGAAACACCATATATTTT. Translating gives CASSSPGGNTIYF.

The chain employs TRBV5-1 and TRBJ2-5, with D uncertain. Trimming cost V 4 bases and J 2 bases, with 9 bases left between them. The CDR3 spans 13 residues. Germline CDR1 is SGHRS and CDR2 is YFSETQ. CDR3 loop: CASSPQLQETQYF. The CDR3 DNA reads as TGCGCCAGCAGCCCCCAGCTTCAAGAGACCCAGTACTTC.

V is TRBV5-1 and J is TRBJ2-3; TRBD1 might be the D (6 bases). The germline gives CDR1 SGHRS, CDR2 YFSETQ. There are 15 residues in the CDR3. With 2 bases removed from V and 1 base from J, the gap between germline ends came to 11 bases. The CDR3, as DNA: TGCGCCAGCAGCTTACTGGACAGACGCACAGATACGCAGTATTTT. As protein: CASSLLDRRTDTQYF.

Concerning this clone: The same CDR3 is also encoded by other DNA sequences in this sample. This chain uses TRBV7-3 with TRBJ2-5, with TRBD2 matching over 10 bases. The CDR3 covers 15 residues. Germline V gene lookup returns CDR1 SGHTA and CDR2 FQGTGA. The junction had 6 bases not matched to a gene; V was cut back by 5 bases and J by 3 bases. The CDR3 sequence is CASSPRLAGEETQYF. In nucleotides, the CDR3 is TGTGCCAGCAGCCCCCGGCTAGCGGGAGAAGAGACCCAGTACTTC.

For this clone: Additional DNA sequences in this sample encode the identical CDR3. This rearrangement joins TRBV7-2 to TRBJ2-2; a possible D gene is TRBD2 (5 bases). This CDR3 has 16 residues. The germline CDR1 and CDR2 sequences are SGHTA and FQGNSA. With 1 base removed from V and 5 bases from J, the gap between germline ends came to 14 bases. This chain's CDR3 is CASSLVGGRNTGELFF. The CDR3 nucleotides read TGTGCCAGCAGCTTAGTAGGCGGGCGTAATACCGGGGAGCTGTTTTTT.

V usage is TRBV30 and J usage is TRBJ1-3; D is unclear. The CDR3 is 13 residues long. Trimming stripped 3 bases from V and 6 bases from J, with 12 bases between. Germline CDR1 GTSNPN, CDR2 SVGIG (reference sequence). The DNA of the CDR3 is TGTGCCTGGAGCGTCCGACATGAAAACACCATATATTTT. Its translation: CAWSVRHENTIYF. Filled out from reference TRBV30 and TRBJ1-3, the complete variable domain reads SQTIHQWPATLVQPVGSPLSLECTVEGTSNPNLYWYRQAAGRGLQLLFYSVGIGQISSEVPQNLSASRPQDRQFILSSKKLLLSDSGFYLCAWSVRHENTIYFGEGSWLTVV.

The J gene is TRBJ2-3, the V gene TRBV30; TRBD2 might be the D (6 bases). The CDR3 consists of 15 residues. Trimming cost V 4 bases and J 5 bases, with 19 bases left between them. CDR1 and CDR2 from the germline V gene are GTSNPN and SVGIG (reference sequence). The CDR3 sequence is CAWTEGQAAIDTQYF. For the CDR3, the DNA is TGTGCCTGGACGGAGGGGCAGGCGGCGATAGATACGCAGTATTTT.

The CDR3 loop is CASRSPASSYNEQFF. CDR3 bases: TGTGCCAGCCGATCTCCAGCGAGCTCCTACAATGAGCAGTTCTTC. The chain uses TRBV28 and TRBJ2-1; D ambiguous. Germline CDR1 reads MDHEN; CDR2 reads SYDVKM. The CDR3 sequence is 15 residues long. Trimming took 8 bases from V and 0 from J, leaving 14 bases between them.

The genes are TRBV5-1 and TRBJ2-1, with TRBD2 identical over 8 bases. The germline V gene has CDR1 SGHRS and CDR2 YFSETQ. V lost 3 bases to trimming and J lost 8 bases; unmatched junction nucleotides: 13. The CDR3 is made up of 16 amino acids. The CDR3 bases are TGCGCCAGCAGCTCTACTAGCGGACAAACAATCGATGAGCAGTTCTTC. Its protein product is CASSSTSGQTIDEQFF.

This CDR3 reads CASSPRPGTSGLREQFF. Written as DNA, the CDR3 is TGCGCCAGCAGCCCCCGACCCGGGACTAGCGGGCTGCGCGAGCAGTTCTTC. The gene calls are TRBV4-1 and TRBJ2-1, with TRBD2 identical over 12 bases. The ends lost 4 bases at V and 10 bases at J; junction bases unmatched: 14. The CDR3 is 17 residues long. Per germline, CDR1 MGHRA and CDR2 YSYEKL.

The V call is TRBV25-1, the J call TRBJ1-6; a possible D gene is TRBD1 (5 bases). The CDR3 extends over 13 amino acids. V was clipped by 8 bases and J by 8 bases, with 13 bases between them. Germline CDR1 is MGHDK and CDR2 is SYGVNS. The CDR3 sequence: CASHDRKYSPLHF. DNA for the CDR3: TGTGCCAGCCACGACAGAAAATATTCACCCCTCCACTTT.

The chain is built from TRBV30 and TRBJ1-1; 9 bases map to TRBD1. This CDR3 has 14 amino acids. V was clipped by 2 bases and J by 5 bases; unmatched bases: 6. CDR1 is GTSNPN and CDR2 is SVGIG in the germline V gene (reference sequence). The CDR3 sequence: CAWSYRGRWTEAFF. CDR3 DNA sequence: TGTGCCTGGAGTTACAGGGGGCGATGGACTGAAGCTTTCTTT.

This chain joins TRBV6-1 and TRBJ2-3; D remains ambiguous. CDR1 MNHNS and CDR2 SASEGT come from the germline V gene. V was pared by 8 bases and J by 3 bases, with 15 bases between. The CDR3 is 14 residues long. The CDR3 nucleotides read TGTGCCAGCCGCCGGAGACTGGGGACAGATACGCAGTATTTT. It translates to CASRRRLGTDTQYF.

Remarks on this clone: Other DNA sequences in this sample translate to the same CDR3. This chain joins TRBV15 and TRBJ2-7; no firm D call. CDR3 length: 12 residues. The germline gives CDR1 LNHNV, CDR2 YYDKDF (reference sequence). V was pared by 0 bases and J by 5 bases, with 5 bases between. CDR3 protein: CATSRDLDEQYF. CDR3 in DNA: TGTGCCACCAGCAGAGACCTGGACGAGCAGTACTTC. Full variable domain (outside the CDR3, taken from reference TRBV15 and TRBJ2-7): DAMVIQNPRYQVTQFGKPVTLSCSQTLNHNVMYWYQQKSSQAPKLLFHYYDKDFNNEADTPDNFQSRRPNTSFCFLDIRSPGLGDTAMYLCATSRDLDEQYFGPGTRLTVT.

This clone appeared a single time. V and J are TRBV11-3 and TRBJ2-1, with 9 bases matching TRBD2. The trim removed 0 bases at V and 4 bases at J, leaving 1 base unmatched. Germline assignment: CDR1 SGHNT and CDR2 YENEEA. The CDR3 covers 15 residues. As DNA, the CDR3 is TGTGCCAGCAGCTTAGAGACTAGCGGATACAATGAGCAGTTCTTC. It is translated as CASSLETSGYNEQFF.

The chain uses TRBV7-7 and TRBJ2-5; 7 bases agree with TRBD2. With 5 bases clipped from V and 5 bases from J, the junction kept 8 bases outside the gene matches. The germline CDR1 and CDR2 sequences are SSHAT and FNYEAQ (reference sequence). The CDR3 has 14 amino acids. CDR3 loop: CASSPRPGGETQYF. Written as DNA, the CDR3 is TGTGCCAGCAGCCCCCGCCCCGGGGGGGAGACCCAGTACTTC.